These 15 T cell receptor beta chains were all obtained from the same sample, sequenced in a study of T cell repertoires in cytomegalovirus infection. MiXCR, applied by TCRdb to the reads, yields one record per CDR3 protein. The sample lists around 500,000 distinct CDR3 sequences; roughly 46% were seen once. These receptors have no identified antigens. The sample here was cultured PBMCs, taken from culture after CMV antigen stimulation. Receptor source: a human donor in good health (CMV status not recorded). Some clones in this sample may be carry-over from other donors' samples.

V is TRBV11-2 and J is TRBJ2-1, with a possible D match to TRBD1 (6 bases). The CDR3 has 14 amino acids. Per germline, CDR1 SGHAT and CDR2 FQNNGV. V was pared by 5 bases and J by 2 bases, with 10 bases between. CDR3 loop: CASSPDRPYNEQFF. CDR3 nucleotides: TGTGCCAGCAGCCCCGACAGGCCCTACAATGAGCAGTTCTTC.

The V gene is TRBV4-3, the J gene TRBJ2-4; 10 bases align to TRBD1. J gave up 9 bases and V 5 bases, and 10 bases lay outside the gene matches. Germline V CDR1 and CDR2: LGHNA, YSLEER. CDR3 length: 15 residues. CDR3: CASSAGQGFFSIQYF. The CDR3 coding sequence is TGCGCCAGCAGCGCGGGACAGGGGTTTTTTAGCATTCAGTACTTC.

The chain has TRBV7-2 and TRBJ2-3; 8 bases fit TRBD2. V gave up 5 bases and J gave up 4 bases; unmatched junction bases: 8. CDR3 length: 15 amino acids. Germline V lookup: CDR1 SGHTA, CDR2 FQGNSA. The CDR3 loop is CASSPLGLGPDTQYF. The CDR3 DNA is TGTGCCAGCAGCCCCTTGGGACTAGGGCCAGATACGCAGTATTTT.

The chain couples TRBV7-2 to TRBJ2-5; D is perhaps TRBD2 (6 bases). Per germline, CDR1 SGHTA and CDR2 FQGNSA. V was clipped by 4 bases and J by 4 bases, with 13 bases between them. The CDR3 has 14 amino acids. CDR3 in amino acids: CASSSPGVPETQYF. DNA for the CDR3: TGTGCCAGCAGCTCCCCGGGGGTCCCAGAGACCCAGTACTTC.

The rearrangement uses TRBV10-3 and TRBJ1-2; D is unclear. The CDR3 sequence is 16 residues long. The ends were cut back, 0 bases at V and 4 bases at J, with 15 bases in the middle. CDR1 and CDR2 from the germline V gene are ENHRY and SYGVKD. This CDR3 is CAISESPDRVGYGYTF. CDR3 bases: TGTGCCATCAGTGAGTCCCCTGATCGGGTCGGCTATGGCTACACCTTC.

The J gene is TRBJ2-3, the V gene TRBV7-2; TRBD2 might be the D (6 bases). Germline assignment: CDR1 SGHTA and CDR2 FQGNSA. The V end lost 4 bases, the J end lost 0 bases, and 23 bases lay between the germline ends. This CDR3 has 19 residues. The CDR3 spells CASSSIGAGSGSSTDTQYF. The CDR3 DNA is TGTGCCAGCAGCTCGATCGGGGCGGGTAGCGGATCTAGCACAGATACGCAGTATTTT. Looking up the rest from reference TRBV7-2 and TRBJ2-3 gives the full variable domain: GAGVSQSPSNKVTEKGKDVELRCDPISGHTALYWYRQSLGQGLEFLIYFQGNSAPDKSGLPSDRFSAERTGGSVSTLTIQRTQQEDSAVYLCASSSIGAGSGSSTDTQYFGPGTRLTVL.

Regarding this clonotype: A read error is possible here, since a much larger clone lies one base away. The chain uses TRBV11-2 and TRBJ2-5, with D perhaps matching TRBD1 (7 bases). The CDR3 consists of 13 residues. V gave up 5 bases and J gave up 3 bases, with 10 bases separating them. Germline lookup yields CDR1 SGHAT and CDR2 FQNNGV. DNA for the CDR3: TGTGCCAGCAGCGGCGGGACAGAAGAGACCCAGTACTTC. This codes for CASSGGTEETQYF.

In its sample, this clonotype was seen a few times. The chain combines TRBV6-6 with TRBJ1-2; D remains ambiguous. Per the germline V gene, CDR1 is MNHNY and CDR2 is SVGAGI (reference sequence). The germline V and J ends were trimmed by 10 bases and 7 bases, with 19 bases remaining between them. There are 13 residues in the CDR3. Here the CDR3 DNA reads TGTGCCACGACCGGGCGGGCGTTGAGTGGCTACACCTTC. Its protein product is CATTGRALSGYTF.

This chain connects TRBV11-3 to TRBJ2-1, with unresolved D. The CDR3 has 13 amino acids. V gave up 1 base and J gave up 8 bases, with 9 bases separating them. Germline V gene data show CDR1 as SGHNT and CDR2 as YENEEA. CDR3 nucleotide sequence: TGTGCCAGCAGCTTAGGGCCCTTCGATGAGCAGTTCTTC. Encoded protein: CASSLGPFDEQFF.

The CDR3 reads CASNVGGSGQPQHF. CDR3 sequence (DNA): TGTGCCAGCAATGTGGGAGGGTCGGGGCAGCCCCAGCATTTT. V gene TRBV28 combines with J gene TRBJ1-5; D unclear. CDR3 length equals 14 residues. Per the germline V gene, CDR1 is MDHEN and CDR2 is SYDVKM. Trimming cost V 7 bases and J 7 bases, with 17 bases left between them.

This chain joins TRBV12-3 or TRBV12-4 and TRBJ2-2; D possibly corresponds to TRBD2 (5 bases). The CDR3 has 12 residues. V shed 6 bases and J shed 9 bases, with 11 bases lying between them. CDR3 coding DNA: TGTGCCAGCAGGGGAGCTTCCCGGGAGCTGTTTTTT. Translating it yields CASRGASRELFF.

This rearrangement joins TRBV10-3 to TRBJ2-5, with D tentatively TRBD2 (6 bases). Germline CDR1 and CDR2: ENHRY and SYGVKD. The CDR3 has 14 amino acids. The V end lost 10 bases, the J end lost 3 bases, and 18 bases lay between the germline ends. DNA for the CDR3: TGTGCCACAAGGCCCGGGGGTTGGGAAGAGACCCAGTACTTC. Translation gives CATRPGGWEETQYF.

This clonotype was seen more than once but under ten times. The J gene is TRBJ2-1, the V gene TRBV7-9; TRBD1 or TRBD2 may be the D gene (6 bases each). Trimming removed 0 bases at V and 10 bases at J, with 16 bases between. Germline V gene lookup returns CDR1 SEHNR and CDR2 FQNEAQ (reference sequence). CDR3 size: 15 residues. This CDR3 is CASSLAGGRTGEQFF. The DNA for the CDR3 is TGTGCCAGCAGCTTAGCGGGGGGCCGGACCGGAGAGCAGTTCTTC.

CDR3 region: CASSARTNQPQHF. CDR3 DNA sequence: TGTGCCAGCAGTGCCCGGACGAATCAGCCCCAGCATTTT. The J gene is TRBJ1-5, the V gene TRBV2; D is ambiguous. The germline V and J ends were trimmed by 4 bases and 4 bases, with 8 bases remaining between them. This CDR3 comprises 13 residues. Germline V gene sequence: CDR1 SNHLY, CDR2 FYNNEI.

The chain has TRBV6-5 and TRBJ2-7; 12 bases agree with TRBD1. V lost 5 bases and J lost 3; bases outside the gene matches: 5. The germline CDR1 and CDR2 sequences are MNHEY and SVGAGI. The CDR3 sequence is 15 residues long. The CDR3, as DNA: TGTGCCAGCAGTGGGACAGGGGGCGGACACTACGAGCAGTACTTC. Protein sequence: CASSGTGGGHYEQYF.